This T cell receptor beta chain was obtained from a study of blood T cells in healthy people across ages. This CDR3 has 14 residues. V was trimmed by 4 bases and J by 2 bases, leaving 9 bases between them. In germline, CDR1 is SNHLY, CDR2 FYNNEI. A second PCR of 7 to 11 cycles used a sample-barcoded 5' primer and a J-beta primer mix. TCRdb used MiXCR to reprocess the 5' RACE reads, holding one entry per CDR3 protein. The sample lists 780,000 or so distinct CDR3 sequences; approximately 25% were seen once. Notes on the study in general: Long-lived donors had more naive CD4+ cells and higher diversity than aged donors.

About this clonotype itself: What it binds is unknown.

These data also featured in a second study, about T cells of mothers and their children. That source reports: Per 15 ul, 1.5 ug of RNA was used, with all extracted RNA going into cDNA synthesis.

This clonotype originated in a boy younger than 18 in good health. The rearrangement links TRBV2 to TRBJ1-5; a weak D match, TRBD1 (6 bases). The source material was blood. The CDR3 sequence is CASSGTGRNQPQHF. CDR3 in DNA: TGTGCCAGCAGTGGAACAGGGCGCAATCAGCCCCAGCATTTT.